This T cell receptor beta chain was recorded in a study of T-cell memory formation after mild COVID-19. Broader study findings: Day 37-peaking second-wave clones had unconfirmed SARS-CoV-2 specificity. Cross-reactive memory appears to have joined, as suggested by some responding clones showing up in pre-infection memory.

The CDR3 sequence is 16 residues long. The ends lost 2 bases at V and 1 base at J; junction bases unmatched: 3. Germline V gene sequence: CDR1 LNHDA, CDR2 SQIVND (reference sequence). It was 5'RACE with constant-segment primers that produced the TCR alpha and TCR beta cDNA libraries, which carried sample barcodes and UMIs. TCRdb re-analysed the 5' RACE reads in MiXCR, keeping a single row per CDR3 protein. The sample carries 470,000 or so distinct CDR3 sequences, nearly 25% recorded once. The table lists this clonotype with a few counts. The antigen is undetermined. This TCR was sampled from an adult woman who had mild COVID-19 (a few samples of this study predate the infection). Cell type and time point are not known. What was sequenced was PBMCs or a T cell subset sorted from them (not recorded which). The chain has TRBV19 and TRBJ2-2; 8 bases align to TRBD1. As DNA, the CDR3 is TGTGCCAGTAGTATAAGACAGGGGTGGAACACCGGGGAGCTGTTTTTT. Translating it yields CASSIRQGWNTGELFF.